The sequence of this T cell receptor (beta chain) was determined in a study of blood T cell repertoires in COVID-19. Study-wide context: Samples taken during acute and convalescent COVID-19 were collected in the United States, Italy and Spain. Sources were T cells, B-cell-depleted T cells, or PBMCs; the material itself was cDNA or gDNA.

Germline V lookup: CDR1 SGHTA, CDR2 FQGNSA. V lost 1 base and J lost 5, with 5 bases in between. CDR3 length: 12 residues. This clone is a singleton in its sample. Authors' analysis steps: Amplification with reference gene primers provided the estimates of nucleated cell counts. Libraries were prepared by immunoSEQ multiplex PCR; TCRdb keeps only in-frame clonotypes and omits some of them. The V and J calls and clone size were taken over from that table, and D and trimming were inferred from the DNA. The data contain around 150,000 clones, approximately 84% of them singletons. During active infection, Seattle patients enrolled and were then monitored through disease.

The chain joins TRBV7-2 to TRBJ1-2, with no clear D. The material sequenced was peripheral blood. This sequence originates from a woman aged 60-70 years with COVID-19, enrolled during active disease. The CDR3 DNA reads as TGTGCCAGCAGCTTAGAGCGATATGGCTACACCTTC. This codes for CASSLERYGYTF. Together with reference TRBV7-2 and TRBJ1-2, the CDR3 gives the full variable domain: GAGVSQSPSNKVTEKGKDVELRCDPISGHTALYWYRQSLGQGLEFLIYFQGNSAPDKSGLPSDRFSAERTGGSVSTLTIQRTQQEDSAVYLCASSLERYGYTFGSGTRLTVV.